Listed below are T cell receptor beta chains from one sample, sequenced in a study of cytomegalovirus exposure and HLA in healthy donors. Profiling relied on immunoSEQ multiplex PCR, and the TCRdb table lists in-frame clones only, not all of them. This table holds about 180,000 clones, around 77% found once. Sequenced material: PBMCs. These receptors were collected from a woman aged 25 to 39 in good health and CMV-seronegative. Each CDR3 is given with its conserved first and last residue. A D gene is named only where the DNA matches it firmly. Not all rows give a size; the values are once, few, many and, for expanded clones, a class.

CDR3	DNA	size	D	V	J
CASRNIEEDTQYF	TGCGCCAGCAGAAACATAGAGGAGGATACGCAGTATTTT	.	.	TRBV5-1	TRBJ2-3
CASSPGLGLPNEQFF	TGCGCCAGCAGCCCGGGTTTGGGACTACCTAATGAGCAGTTCTTC	.	TRBD2	TRBV4-3	TRBJ2-1
CAWSSLAGGTETQYF	TGTGCCTGGAGTAGTCTAGCGGGGGGGACCGAGACCCAGTACTTC	.	TRBD2	TRBV30	TRBJ2-5
CASSRIQGTEAFF	TGTGCCAGCAGTAGAATACAGGGGACTGAAGCTTTCTTT	.	TRBD1	TRBV2	TRBJ1-1
CASSPGTGGGEFAFF	TGTGCCAGCAGCCCGGGGACAGGGGGCGGCGAATTCGCTTTCTTT	.	TRBD1	TRBV7-9	TRBJ1-1
CAWRWGQGSEQYF	TGTGCCTGGAGGTGGGGACAGGGATCCGAGCAGTACTTC	once	TRBD1	TRBV30	TRBJ2-7
CASSSGGLAGGPGQETQYF	TGTGCCAGCAGCTCCGGGGGACTAGCGGGGGGGCCTGGGCAAGAGACCCAGTACTTC	.	TRBD2	TRBV5-6	TRBJ2-5
CASSLSRPNYGYTF	TGCGCCAGCAGTTTATCCAGGCCGAACTATGGCTACACCTTC	.	.	TRBV5-1	TRBJ1-2
CASRRDRATNEQFF	TGTGCCAGTAGAAGGGACAGGGCTACCAATGAGCAGTTCTTC	.	TRBD1	TRBV19	TRBJ2-1
CASSLEQGVTEAFF	TGCGCCAGCAGCTTGGAGCAAGGGGTAACTGAAGCTTTCTTT	.	.	TRBV5-1	TRBJ1-1
CASSGRQFQETQYF	TGTGCCAGCAGCGGAAGACAGTTCCAAGAGACCCAGTACTTC	.	.	TRBV5-8	TRBJ2-5
CAWSAGTGGIGAYEQYF	TGTGCCTGGAGTGCCGGGACAGGGGGCATAGGGGCCTACGAGCAGTACTTC	.	TRBD1	TRBV30	TRBJ2-7
CSVVIGGETQYF	TGCAGCGTTGTGATAGGGGGAGAGACCCAGTACTTC	.	.	TRBV29-1	TRBJ2-5
CASMAENYGYTF	TGTGCCAGTATGGCAGAAAACTATGGCTACACCTTC	.	.	TRBV19	TRBJ1-2
CASSHGTRNREGNQPQHF	TGTGCCAGCAGCCACGGCACCAGGAACAGGGAAGGCAATCAGCCCCAGCATTTT	.	.	TRBV4-2	TRBJ1-5
CASGSSGGLEQYF	TGCGCCAGTGGTTCAAGCGGAGGGCTCGAGCAGTACTTC	.	.	TRBV10-1	TRBJ2-7
CAWSRGIDQPQHF	TGTGCCTGGAGCCGAGGAATTGATCAGCCCCAGCATTTT	.	.	TRBV30	TRBJ1-5
CASSVRGGAFYNEQFF	TGTGCCAGCAGCGTACGCGGGGGGGCTTTCTACAATGAGCAGTTCTTC	.	TRBD2	TRBV9	TRBJ2-1
CASSQSPGDEAFF	TGCGCCAGCAGCCAATCCCCGGGGGACGAAGCTTTCTTT	.	.	TRBV4-3	TRBJ1-1
CASSSQGWGEKLFF	TGCGCCAGCAGCTCACAGGGGTGGGGTGAAAAACTGTTTTTT	few	TRBD1	TRBV5-1	TRBJ1-4
CASSLAGGAWDTQYF	TGTGCCAGCAGCTTGGCCGGGGGGGCATGGGATACGCAGTATTTT	few	TRBD2	TRBV7-9	TRBJ2-3
CASSQDRGLQETQYF	TGTGCTAGCAGCCAAGACAGGGGGCTCCAAGAGACCCAGTACTTC	.	TRBD1	TRBV7-7	TRBJ2-5
CASSQGGGEGTQYF	TGCGCCAGCAGCCAAGGGGGCGGGGAAGGTACGCAGTATTTT	.	.	TRBV4-3	TRBJ2-3
CAWARDRRGTSENTGELFF	TGTGCCTGGGCCCGGGACAGGAGGGGGACTAGCGAGAACACCGGGGAGCTGTTTTTT	.	TRBD2	TRBV30	TRBJ2-2
CASSERSGPGGNYGYTF	TGTGCCAGCAGTGAGCGAAGCGGGCCAGGGGGCAACTATGGCTACACCTTC	.	TRBD1	TRBV2	TRBJ1-2
CASSLGTERFTEAFF	TGTGCCAGCAGTCTAGGGACAGAGCGATTCACTGAAGCTTTCTTT	few	TRBD1	TRBV25-1	TRBJ1-1
CASSPRDRVNTEAFF	TGTGCCAGCAGCCCCCGGGACAGGGTCAACACTGAAGCTTTCTTT	.	TRBD1	TRBV9	TRBJ1-1
CASSRNRGETTPYGYTF	TGCGCCAGCAGCAGGAACAGGGGAGAAACCACCCCCTATGGCTACACCTTC	once	TRBD1	TRBV5-1	TRBJ1-2
CASSYPEGTRWETQYF	TGTGCCAGCAGTTACCCAGAAGGGACTAGGTGGGAGACCCAGTACTTC	few	TRBD2	TRBV6-7	TRBJ2-5
CASSIDGGEQYF	TGTGCCAGTAGTATAGACGGGGGGGAGCAGTACTTC	.	TRBD2	TRBV19	TRBJ2-7
CASSWDFGTEAFF	TGTGCCAGCAGTTGGGACTTCGGGACTGAAGCTTTCTTT	.	.	TRBV6-4	TRBJ1-1
CASSVRGGEPSTDTQYF	TGTGCCAGCAGCGTCCGGGGGGGGGAACCTAGCACAGATACGCAGTATTTT	few	TRBD2	TRBV9	TRBJ2-3
CASSLVFRTGVYEQYF	TGTGCCAGCAGCTTGGTATTCAGGACAGGGGTCTACGAGCAGTACTTC	.	TRBD1	TRBV5-6	TRBJ2-7
CASSVAVLAGGQETQYF	TGTGCCAGCAGCGTAGCCGTTCTAGCGGGGGGCCAAGAGACCCAGTACTTC	.	TRBD2	TRBV9	TRBJ2-5
CASTSGLGYGYTF	TGTGCCAGCACTTCAGGGTTGGGCTATGGCTACACCTTC	.	.	TRBV6-5	TRBJ1-2
CASSPSRGLWETQYF	TGTGCCAGCAGCCCCTCACGCGGGCTGTGGGAGACCCAGTACTTC	.	.	TRBV7-2	TRBJ2-5
CAWQGAPEAFF	TGTGCCTGGCAGGGGGCCCCTGAAGCTTTCTTT	.	TRBD1	TRBV30	TRBJ1-1
CASSQDYYQPQHF	TGTGCCAGCAGCCAAGACTATTATCAGCCCCAGCATTTT	.	.	TRBV14	TRBJ1-5
CASSLPGGNTEAFF	TGTGCCAGCAGTTTACCGGGGGGGAACACTGAAGCTTTCTTT	few	.	TRBV27	TRBJ1-1
CASSDPGQGRSEAFF	TGTGCCAGTAGTGATCCGGGACAGGGGCGGTCTGAAGCTTTCTTT	.	TRBD1	TRBV19	TRBJ1-1
CASSLGSTPPYSGYEQYF	TGCGCCAGCAGCTTGGGATCTACGCCCCCATATTCGGGCTACGAGCAGTACTTC	.	.	TRBV5-1	TRBJ2-7
CASSESGRNYGYTF	TGTGCCAGCAGTGAATCGGGAAGGAACTATGGCTACACCTTC	.	.	TRBV25-1	TRBJ1-2